Below are 19 T cell receptor beta chains sequenced from a single sample in a study of early T cells in non-severe SARS-CoV-2 infection. TCRdb used MiXCR to reprocess the 5' RACE reads, holding one entry per CDR3 protein. Altogether roughly 75,000 distinct CDR3 sequences are present, roughly 9.4% being singletons, with the ten largest covering about 4.8%. The specimen sequenced was whole blood. Every receptor here comes from an adult who was a healthcare worker with PCR-confirmed SARS-CoV-2 infection or an uninfected control (not recorded which).

With regard to this clonotype: Given a much more abundant clone one base away, this may be a read error. J is TRBJ2-7 and V is TRBV30; D not certain. CDR3 length equals 13 residues. Germline loops: CDR1 GTSNPN, CDR2 SVGIG (reference sequence). CDR3 nucleotides: TGTGCCTGGAGTAACCAAGGCGGCTACGATCAGTACTTC. It yields the protein CAWSNQGGYDQYF. Based on the CDR3 plus reference TRBV30 and TRBJ2-7, the full variable domain is SQTIHQWPATLVQPVGSPLSLECTVEGTSNPNLYWYRQAAGRGLQLLFYSVGIGQISSEVPQNLSASRPQDRQFILSSKKLLLSDSGFYLCAWSNQGGYDQYFGPGTRLTVT.

To note about this clonotype: One base away lies a much larger clone, so this may be a sequencing read error. The chain is built from TRBV20-1 and TRBJ2-3; no definite D call. The CDR3 is 17 residues long. V lost 6 bases and J 6 bases, leaving 28 bases between the germline ends. Germline CDR1 and CDR2: DFQATT and SNEGSKA (reference sequence). The DNA for the CDR3 is TGCAGTGCCCCGAATGCCCAGTGGGCCATACCTGGGGATACGCAGTATTTT. As protein: CSAPNAQWAIPGDTQYF.

This chain uses TRBV28 with TRBJ2-1, with a weak D call TRBD1 (5 bases). The length of the CDR3 is 14 residues. Germline V gene data show CDR1 as MDHEN and CDR2 as SYDVKM. The ends were cut back, 8 bases at V and 6 bases at J, with 17 bases in the middle. The CDR3 coding sequence is TGTGCCAGCTACACAGGTGGCTTGGGCAATGAGCAGTTCTTC. Translation: CASYTGGLGNEQFF.

In this sample, this clonotype turned up many times. This chain joins TRBV5-1 and TRBJ1-1, with a possible D match to TRBD1 (5 bases). V was pared by 4 bases and J by 1 base, with 17 bases between. Germline values: CDR1 SGHRS, CDR2 YFSETQ. The CDR3 has 16 residues. The chain's CDR3 is CASSPPTGVSNTEAFF. CDR3 in DNA: TGCGCCAGCAGCCCACCGACGGGGGTTTCGAACACTGAAGCTTTCTTT.

This chain uses TRBV10-3 with TRBJ2-7, with D unclear. The germline gives CDR1 ENHRY, CDR2 SYGVKD. Trimming cost V 7 bases and J 5 bases, with 18 bases left between them. The CDR3 is 14 amino acids. CDR3 region: CAITDGSAADEQYF. Written as DNA, the CDR3 is TGTGCCATCACTGACGGGTCCGCGGCCGACGAGCAGTACTTC.

This clonotype has at least ten counts. V gene TRBV10-2 combines with J gene TRBJ1-5; D might be TRBD1 (6 bases). Deletions cut 7 bases from V and 6 bases from J, with 13 bases between. This CDR3 has 13 amino acids. From germline, CDR1 is WSHSY and CDR2 SAAADI. The CDR3 loop reads CASTTGQAQPQHF. DNA of the CDR3: TGCGCCAGCACCACAGGGCAGGCTCAGCCCCAGCATTTT.

V gene TRBV11-2 combines with J gene TRBJ2-7; D might be TRBD1 (5 bases). Per germline, CDR1 SGHAT and CDR2 FQNNGV. The ends were cut back, 2 bases at V and 6 bases at J, with 20 bases in the middle. The CDR3 extends over 16 amino acids. The CDR3 spells CASSLPGRTSVGEQYF. Written as DNA, the CDR3 is TGTGCCAGCAGCTTACCCGGAAGGACATCCGTCGGCGAGCAGTACTTC.

In this sample, this clonotype turned up a few times. The chain carries TRBV29-1 and TRBJ2-6; the D is unclear. V shed 3 bases and J shed 4 bases, with 7 bases lying between them. The CDR3 has 13 residues. CDR1 is SQVTM and CDR2 is ANQGSEA in the germline V gene. The CDR3 DNA reads as TGCAGCGTTGACAGCTCCGGGGCCAACGTCCTGACTTTC. Translated: CSVDSSGANVLTF.

The chain links TRBV28 to TRBJ2-7; D may be TRBD1 or TRBD2 (5 bases each). The CDR3 has 13 amino acids. The V gene lost 8 bases and the J gene lost 2 bases, with 13 bases spanning the gap. CDR1 and CDR2 (germline): MDHEN, SYDVKM. Here the CDR3 DNA reads TGTGCCAGCGGGCCAGGGAGCACCTACGAGCAGTACTTC. Its protein product is CASGPGSTYEQYF.

This clonotype was observed a few times. The chain links TRBV7-9 to TRBJ1-6; 8 bases are shared with TRBD1. CDR1 SEHNR and CDR2 FQNEAQ come from the germline V gene (reference sequence). This CDR3 spans 14 amino acids. Trimming took 5 bases from V and 7 from J; bases not matched to a gene: 4. The CDR3 DNA follows: TGTGCCAGCAGCAAAACAGGGGGAAATTCACCCCTCCACTTT. Translated: CASSKTGGNSPLHF.

This clonotype was counted at least ten times. V gene TRBV7-8 combines with J gene TRBJ2-2; a weak D match, TRBD2 (6 bases). The germline CDR1 and CDR2 sequences are SGHVS and FQNEAQ. CDR3 size: 14 residues. V was clipped by 7 bases and J by 6 bases, with 15 bases between them. CDR3 protein: CASNLAGNAGELFF. CDR3 in DNA: TGTGCCAGCAACCTGGCGGGGAATGCCGGGGAGCTGTTTTTT.

This clonotype was seen repeatedly, ten times or more. The chain combines TRBV10-3 with TRBJ2-7, with 8 bases matching TRBD2. This CDR3 has 15 residues. CDR1 ENHRY and CDR2 SYGVKD come from the germline V gene. V was clipped by 10 bases and J by 0 bases; unmatched bases: 11. The CDR3 loop reads CATATTSASSYEQYF. The CDR3 nucleotides read TGTGCCACCGCAACGACTAGCGCTAGCTCCTACGAGCAGTACTTC.

The chain employs TRBV12-3 or TRBV12-4 and TRBJ1-4; TRBD1 is a possible D gene (6 bases). Trimming stripped 4 bases from V and 5 bases from J, with 11 bases between. The CDR3 is made up of 14 amino acids. This CDR3 is CASSSTGRNEKLFF. CDR3 coding DNA: TGTGCCAGCAGTTCCACAGGGAGGAATGAAAAACTGTTTTTT.

The chain combines TRBV12-3 or TRBV12-4 with TRBJ2-2; tentative D call: TRBD2 (6 bases). The length of the CDR3 is 15 residues. Trimming removed 5 bases at V and 0 bases at J, with 10 bases between. For the CDR3, the DNA is TGTGCCAGCAGTACCGGGGGATCGAACACCGGGGAGCTGTTTTTT. As protein: CASSTGGSNTGELFF.

This clonotype was counted a few times. V usage is TRBV6-1 and J usage is TRBJ1-5; D is perhaps TRBD1 (5 bases). V shed 6 bases and J shed 4 bases, with 10 bases lying between them. This CDR3 comprises 13 residues. Germline lookup yields CDR1 MNHNS and CDR2 SASEGT. The CDR3 spells CASSPQANQPQHF. The CDR3 DNA sequence: TGTGCCAGCAGCCCACAGGCGAATCAGCCCCAGCATTTT.

This clonotype was counted at least ten times. The chain uses TRBV5-1 and TRBJ2-1; no clear D gene. Between the trimmed V and J ends, which lost 0 bases and 1 base, there was a span of 8 bases. The CDR3 sequence is 15 residues long. Germline values: CDR1 SGHRS, CDR2 YFSETQ. The CDR3 loop reads CASSLAVLSYNEQFF. The CDR3 nucleotides read TGCGCCAGCAGCTTGGCCGTATTGTCCTACAATGAGCAGTTCTTC.

This clonotype has ten or more counts. The chain couples TRBV6-1 to TRBJ1-6; D call uncertain. V lost 1 base, J lost 4 bases, and 2 bases lay in between. This CDR3 comprises 13 residues. Germline values: CDR1 MNHNS, CDR2 SASEGT. The CDR3 sequence is CASSEGYNSPLHF. The CDR3 DNA reads TGTGCCAGCAGTGAAGGGTATAATTCACCCCTCCACTTT.

This clonotype showed up many times. This rearrangement joins TRBV5-1 to TRBJ2-5; tentatively, D is TRBD1 or TRBD2 (5 bases each). The CDR3 totals 13 residues. The germline V gene has CDR1 SGHRS and CDR2 YFSETQ. The ends were cut back, 0 bases at V and 5 bases at J, with 8 bases in the middle. CDR3 region: CASSLGQRETQYF. The CDR3 DNA reads TGCGCCAGCAGCTTGGGACAGCGGGAGACCCAGTACTTC.

There are many counts of this clonotype. The J gene is TRBJ2-3, the V gene TRBV20-1, with 15 bases identical to TRBD2. The CDR3 runs to 14 residues. After removal of 3 bases from V and 8 bases from J, the junction contained 3 bases not matched to a gene. Germline CDR1 reads DFQATT; CDR2 reads SNEGSKA (reference sequence). The DNA for the CDR3 is TGCAGTGCTAGGTCGGGACTAGCGGGGGGTACGCAGTATTTT. Translating gives CSARSGLAGGTQYF.